Shown below are 8 T cell receptor beta chains from a single sample sequenced in a study of Ad26.COV2.S vaccination and SARS-CoV-2 variants. Method: immunoSEQ multiplex PCR; TCRdb's copy keeps in-frame clones and lacks some. The profile shows under 500,000 clones, roughly 90% of them singletons. Regarding treatment: 15 to 20 received Ad26.COV2.S at low or high dose, single or two shots; five or six received placebo; per-sample allocation not given. Collection of samples fell on day 63 after the first vaccine or placebo injection. Sequenced material: peripheral blood, taken in a trial of Ad26.COV2.S vaccine versus placebo. These receptors were collected from a person aged 18 to 65 who received the Ad26.COV2.S COVID-19 vaccine or a placebo.

V gene TRBV19 combines with J gene TRBJ1-4, with 7 bases identical to TRBD1. The CDR3 spans 14 residues. V trimming: 7 bases; J trimming: 8 bases; junction bases outside the gene matches: 10. Germline V gene data show CDR1 as LNHDA and CDR2 as SQIVND (reference sequence). The CDR3 nucleotides read TGTGCCAGTACGCCTGGCAGGGGGAGAGAAAAACTGTTTTTT. As protein: CASTPGRGREKLFF.

The rearrangement joins TRBV7-2 to TRBJ2-1, with 11 bases identical to TRBD2. Losses at the gene ends were 0 bases for V and 5 bases for J; bases not matched to a gene: 18. This CDR3 comprises 21 residues. The germline gives CDR1 SGHTA, CDR2 FQGNSA. CDR3 nucleotides: TGTGCCAGCAGCTTAGCTCTTGGGTATAGCGGGGGGGCCTTTGGAAACAATGAGCAGTTCTTC. Translation: CASSLALGYSGGAFGNNEQFF.

The DNA of the CDR3 is TGCGCCAGCAGCTTATCTAGCTTTGGCACAGATACGCAGTATTTT. Its translation is CASSLSSFGTDTQYF. The chain carries TRBV5-1 and TRBJ2-3; tentative D call: TRBD2 (5 bases). Germline values: CDR1 SGHRS, CDR2 YFSETQ. This CDR3 is built from 15 residues. V shed 2 bases and J shed 1 base, with 11 bases lying between them.

The chain employs TRBV6-6 and TRBJ1-5, with a possible D match to TRBD1 (5 bases). With 8 bases removed from V and 5 bases from J, the gap between germline ends came to 16 bases. The CDR3 is 14 residues long. In germline, CDR1 is MNHNY, CDR2 SVGAGI (reference sequence). The CDR3 bases are TGTGCCAGCGGAGAGGGACGGCTCTATCAGCCCCAGCATTTT. This gives the protein CASGEGRLYQPQHF.

V and J are TRBV16 and TRBJ2-1, with D perhaps TRBD2 (6 bases). The V end was cut by 1 base, the J end by 0 bases, with 19 bases between. Germline assignment: CDR1 KGHSY and CDR2 FQNENV. This CDR3 region has 19 residues. Written as DNA, the CDR3 is TGTGCCAGCAGCCAATTAGGGAGGTGGCAGGATCGCTCCTACAATGAGCAGTTCTTC. Amino acids: CASSQLGRWQDRSYNEQFF.

This chain connects TRBV7-9 to TRBJ2-1; a weak D match, TRBD1 (5 bases). Germline CDR1 is SEHNR and CDR2 is FQNEAQ (reference sequence). Between the trimmed V and J ends, which lost 5 bases and 15 bases, there was a span of 17 bases. The CDR3 is made up of 12 amino acids. The CDR3 reads CASSQPGPPGFF. For the CDR3, the DNA is TGTGCCAGCAGCCAGCCAGGGCCCCCTGGGTTCTTC.

The chain carries TRBV7-8 and TRBJ2-3; 9 bases line up with TRBD2. Trimming removed 3 bases from V and 2 bases from J; junction bases left unmatched: 15. The CDR3 runs to 19 residues. The germline CDR1 and CDR2 sequences are SGHVS and FQNEAQ. CDR3 nucleotides: TGTGCCAGCAGCTTTGGGGCGGGGCTAGCGGGACTTAACACAGATACGCAGTATTTT. It translates to CASSFGAGLAGLNTDTQYF.

The chain is built from TRBV30 and TRBJ1-6; the match to TRBD1 covers 8 bases. CDR3 length: 13 amino acids. Germline V gene sequence: CDR1 GTSNPN, CDR2 SVGIG (reference sequence). V trimming: 5 bases; J trimming: 7 bases; junction bases outside the gene matches: 4. In DNA, the CDR3 is TGTGCCTGGGTCGGGACAGGCAATTCACCCCTCCACTTT. It specifies CAWVGTGNSPLHF. The complete variable domain, with remaining parts taken from reference TRBV30 and TRBJ1-6, reads SQTIHQWPATLVQPVGSPLSLECTVEGTSNPNLYWYRQAAGRGLQLLFYSVGIGQISSEVPQNLSASRPQDRQFILSSKKLLLSDSGFYLCAWVGTGNSPLHFGNGTRLTVT.